This note documents a single TCR beta chain sequence. Its antigen is still unknown. The sample is drawn from a study of shared clonotypes between healthy human individuals. Study-wide results and limits: The authors expected sequencing depth to affect clonotype sharing among donors.

The assay was immunoSEQ multiplex PCR, and TCRdb's table has in-frame clones only and misses some. The table has roughly 490,000 clones, 79% seen once; the top ten hold about 12%. The V segment lost 5 bases and the J segment 2 bases; nucleotides outside the gene matches: 12. The CDR3 contains 16 residues. The germline CDR1 and CDR2 sequences are MDHEN and SYDVKM. The V gene is TRBV28, the J gene TRBJ2-7; 7 bases line up with TRBD2. The TCR sequence derives from a woman aged 40 to 49 in good health. Some clones in this sample may be carry-over from other donors' samples. The sequenced sample was PBMCs. CDR3 in amino acids: CASSLTRQRDAYEQYF. The CDR3 DNA reads TGTGCCAGCAGTCTCACCAGACAGCGGGACGCCTACGAGCAGTACTTC.